This passage covers 23 T cell receptor beta chains from one sample sequenced in a study of blood T cells in healthy people across ages. For the second PCR, which ran for about 7 to 12 cycles, a sample-barcoded 5' primer and a J-beta primer mix were used. In TCRdb, the 5' RACE reads were re-called with MiXCR into one record per CDR3 protein. Found here are 1.5 million to 2 million distinct CDR3 sequences, around 40% of them singletons; the top ten hold more than 20%. Sequenced sample: blood. These receptor sequences come from a human donor in good health.

The chain is built from TRBV20-1 and TRBJ1-4; no reliable D call. This CDR3 region has 15 residues. Deletions cut 3 bases from V and 1 base from J, with 12 bases between. Germline V gives CDR1 DFQATT, CDR2 SNEGSKA (reference sequence). Here the CDR3 DNA reads TGCAGTGCTAGCAAATTAGGAGAAACTAATGAAAAACTGTTTTTT. Protein product: CSASKLGETNEKLFF.

As for this clonotype: Since a much larger clone is just one base distant, this may be a read error. The rearrangement uses TRBV27 and TRBJ2-4, with TRBD1 matching 8 bases. Near its end, the DNA agrees better with TRBJ2-7, so the J call may be wrong. The CDR3 contains 13 residues. Germline loops: CDR1 MNHEY, CDR2 SMNVEV (reference sequence). The CDR3 nucleotides are TGTGCCAGCAGCCCCGGGACAGGCTGCGAGCAGTACTTC. This translates into CASSPGTGCEQYF.

This clonotype was picked up many times. The genes are TRBV29-1 and TRBJ2-1; D gene ambiguous. The V end was cut by 7 bases, the J end by 8 bases, with 9 bases between. The V gene's germline CDR1 is SQVTM and CDR2 ANQGSEA. This CDR3 spans 10 amino acids. CDR3 amino acids: CSARYYEQFF. DNA for the CDR3: TGCAGCGCCCGATATTATGAGCAGTTCTTC.

This clonotype appeared once. This chain links TRBV28 with TRBJ2-3, with D maybe TRBD2 (6 bases). Germline CDR1 reads MDHEN; CDR2 reads SYDVKM. The CDR3 sequence is 16 residues long. V shed 3 bases and J shed 1 base, with 14 bases lying between them. The CDR3 reads CASSFAGTPRTDTQYF. The CDR3 nucleotides read TGTGCCAGCAGTTTTGCGGGGACGCCACGCACAGATACGCAGTATTTT. The full variable domain, completed using reference TRBV28 and TRBJ2-3, is DVKVTQSSRYLVKRTGEKVFLECVQDMDHENMFWYRQDPGLGLRLIYFSYDVKMKEKGDIPEGYSVSREKKERFSLILESASTNQTSMYLCASSFAGTPRTDTQYFGPGTRLTVL.

The rearrangement joins TRBV7-9 to TRBJ1-1; maybe TRBD1 (6 bases). The germline V gene has CDR1 SEHNR and CDR2 FQNEAQ (reference sequence). This CDR3 contains 13 residues. V lost 8 bases, J lost 2 bases, and 12 bases lay in between. CDR3 residues: CASLGGDNTEAFF. Here the CDR3 DNA reads TGTGCCAGCCTAGGGGGAGATAACACTGAAGCTTTCTTT.

This clonotype was detected only once. The junction differs from germline at one of its ends, possibly a read error. V is TRBV12-5 and J is TRBJ1-2; no clear D. Germline CDR1 and CDR2: LGHNT and FRNRAP. The length of the CDR3 is 14 residues. DNA for the CDR3: TGTGCTAGTGCCTGGGCAGCGACCAACTATGGCTACATCTTC. Protein product: CASAWAATNYGYIF.

The chain recombines TRBV27 with TRBJ1-2, with 11 bases lining up with TRBD1. This CDR3 has 15 amino acids. Germline V gene lookup returns CDR1 MNHEY and CDR2 SMNVEV (reference sequence). With V trimmed by 7 bases and J by 4 bases, 8 bases remained unmatched. The DNA of the CDR3 is TGTGCCAGCAACCCAACGGGACAGGGGGGCTATGGCTACACCTTC. This gives the protein CASNPTGQGGYGYTF.

The chain is built from TRBV2 and TRBJ2-5; D tentatively fits TRBD1 or TRBD2 (6 bases each). The V end was cut by 7 bases, the J end by 5 bases, with 20 bases between. The CDR3 spans 15 residues. Germline V gives CDR1 SNHLY, CDR2 FYNNEI. CDR3 nucleotide sequence: TGTGCCAGCATACTCTACGGGGGCTCAGAGGAGACCCAGTACTTC. Encoded protein: CASILYGGSEETQYF.

The chain joins TRBV29-1 to TRBJ2-1; 12 positions agree with TRBD2. V shed 6 bases, J shed 4 bases, and the junction held 7 bases outside the gene matches. The CDR3 has 15 residues. The germline gives CDR1 SQVTM, CDR2 ANQGSEA. As DNA, the CDR3 is TGCAGCGTCGTCCTAGCGGGGGGGAGGTACAATGAGCAGTTCTTC. Its protein product is CSVVLAGGRYNEQFF.

This clonotype has just a few counts. The V gene is TRBV4-3, the J gene TRBJ2-3; possible D gene TRBD2, 6 bases. CDR3 length equals 16 residues. Germline CDR1 reads LGHNA; CDR2 reads YSLEER. Trimming took 1 base from V and 4 from J, leaving 15 bases between them. The CDR3 reads CASSQAAGSRADTQYF. CDR3 in DNA: TGCGCCAGCAGCCAAGCTGCGGGAAGTAGGGCAGATACGCAGTATTTT.

The genes are TRBV20-1 and TRBJ2-7; D is perhaps TRBD1 (5 bases). Trimming stripped 6 bases from V and 1 base from J, with 13 bases between. The length of the CDR3 is 13 residues. The germline gives CDR1 DFQATT, CDR2 SNEGSKA (reference sequence). This chain's CDR3 is CSAPTVASYEQYF. CDR3 sequence (DNA): TGCAGTGCCCCGACAGTGGCGTCCTACGAGCAGTACTTC.

This clonotype was counted only a few times. This chain uses TRBV28 with TRBJ2-7, with a possible D match to TRBD1 (5 bases). Trimming left V 11 bases short and J 3 bases short, with 8 bases between. CDR1 and CDR2 (germline): MDHEN, SYDVKM. This CDR3 is built from 10 residues. CDR3 loop: CAAGIYEQYF. In nucleotides, the CDR3 is TGTGCCGCAGGGATCTACGAGCAGTACTTC.

J is TRBJ2-4 and V is TRBV16; D possibly matches TRBD1 or TRBD2 (7 bases each). The CDR3 has 15 residues. V lost 4 bases and J lost 13, with 23 bases in between. Germline loops: CDR1 KGHSY, CDR2 FQNENV. The CDR3 reads CASSPITGVAGEQYF. CDR3 in DNA: TGTGCCAGCAGCCCAATCACAGGGGTGGCGGGAGAGCAGTACTTC.

V gene TRBV4-3 combines with J gene TRBJ2-6, with D tentatively TRBD1 or TRBD2 (6 bases each). This CDR3 spans 17 amino acids. CDR1 and CDR2 from the germline V gene are LGHNA and YSLEER. V was shortened by 0 bases and J by 2 bases, with 11 bases between the two germline ends. The DNA of the CDR3 is TGCGCCAGCAGCCAAGATATGGGGGGCCCTGGGGCCAACGTCCTGACTTTC. Translating it yields CASSQDMGGPGANVLTF.

This clonotype was seen a few times. The V and J genes are TRBV9 and TRBJ2-5; D possibly corresponds to TRBD1 (5 bases). CDR1 is SGDLS and CDR2 is YYNGEE in the germline V gene. The CDR3 spans 15 residues. V shed 4 bases and J shed 2 bases, with 15 bases lying between them. The CDR3 protein is CASSPRPRQQETQYF. CDR3 sequence (DNA): TGTGCCAGCAGCCCCCGCCCGAGACAGCAAGAGACCCAGTACTTC.

This chain joins TRBV6-5 and TRBJ2-1, with D possibly called TRBD1 or TRBD2 (5 bases each). The CDR3 length is 14 residues. Germline CDR1 is MNHEY and CDR2 is SVGAGI. V was trimmed by 4 bases and J by 10 bases, leaving 17 bases between them. Here the CDR3 DNA reads TGTGCCAGCAGTTTAGAGGACGGGACCTACGAGCAGTTCTTC. Translating gives CASSLEDGTYEQFF.

A few counts support this clonotype. This sequence joins TRBV7-9 and TRBJ1-2, with 7 bases matching TRBD1. Germline lookup yields CDR1 SEHNR and CDR2 FQNEAQ (reference sequence). CDR3 length equals 14 residues. V lost 3 bases and J lost 7; bases outside the gene matches: 8. This chain's CDR3 is CASSLTGMAGGYTF. The CDR3 nucleotides read TGTGCCAGCAGCTTGACAGGGATGGCGGGTGGCTACACCTTC. Full variable domain (missing parts from reference TRBV7-9 and TRBJ1-2): DTGVSQNPRHKITKRGQNVTFRCDPISEHNRLYWYRQTLGQGPEFLTYFQNEAQLEKSRLLSDRFSAERPKGSFSTLEIQRTEQGDSAMYLCASSLTGMAGGYTFGSGTRLTVV.

The chain links TRBV7-6 to TRBJ1-5; D is unresolved. The CDR3 extends over 13 amino acids. The germline V and J ends were trimmed by 1 base and 5 bases, with 6 bases remaining between them. Germline V CDR1 and CDR2: SGHVS, FNYEAQ. CDR3 loop: CASSLEYDQPQHF. The CDR3 nucleotides read TGTGCCAGCAGCTTAGAGTATGATCAGCCCCAGCATTTT.

In its sample, this clonotype was seen a few times. The chain is built from TRBV4-3 and TRBJ2-5, with a possible D match to TRBD1 (5 bases). CDR3 length equals 13 residues. Germline V lookup: CDR1 LGHNA, CDR2 YSLEER. Trimming shortened V by 2 bases and J by 7 bases, and 11 bases separated the two germline ends. The CDR3 DNA reads as TGCGCCAGCAGCCAACTACCAAGGGGGACCCAGTACTTC. As protein: CASSQLPRGTQYF.

V is TRBV6-5 and J is TRBJ2-1; the D gene is possibly TRBD1 (5 bases). This CDR3 is built from 15 residues. V was cut by 2 bases and J by 10 bases, with 18 bases left in between. The germline gives CDR1 MNHEY, CDR2 SVGAGI. The CDR3 bases are TGTGCCAGCAGTTACGAGGCAGGGATGATCCACGAGCAGTTCTTC. Amino acids: CASSYEAGMIHEQFF.

The V and J genes are TRBV14 and TRBJ2-3, with D uncertain. The germline V gene encodes CDR1 SGHDN and CDR2 FVKESK. Between the trimmed V and J ends, which lost 0 bases and 12 bases, there was a span of 7 bases. CDR3 size: 11 residues. The DNA of the CDR3 is TGTGCCAGCAGCCAAGATGCTGCTCAGTATTTT. The encoded protein is CASSQDAAQYF.

V usage is TRBV2 and J usage is TRBJ2-1; perhaps TRBD1 as D (6 bases). CDR1 is SNHLY, CDR2 FYNNEI, per germline. There are 12 residues in the CDR3. Written as DNA, the CDR3 is TGTGCTCCGGGCAGGGGTAACAATGAGCAGTTCTTC. It specifies CAPGRGNNEQFF.

In this sample, this clonotype turned up a few times. The CDR3 is CSVAGQTYTEAFF. The CDR3 DNA follows: TGCAGCGTTGCGGGACAGACTTACACTGAAGCTTTCTTT. The V and J genes are TRBV29-1 and TRBJ1-1; 7 bases are a match to TRBD1. The CDR3 covers 13 residues. With V trimmed by 4 bases and J by 3 bases, 5 bases remained unmatched. The germline V gene encodes CDR1 SQVTM and CDR2 ANQGSEA.